Each of the 25 T cell receptor beta chains below was sequenced from the same sample in a study of siplizumab effects on memory and regulatory T cells. TCRdb's copy holds only in-frame clones and misses some; the assay was immunoSEQ multiplex PCR. The table lists about 110,000 clones, 80% to 95% of them singletons. The sample comprised CD4+ T cells sorted from blood. The receptors here all came from a human donor in good health.

The chain employs TRBV19 and TRBJ2-2; no definite D call. The CDR3 has 15 residues. Deletions cut 10 bases from V and 4 bases from J, with 19 bases between. Looked up from germline, CDR1 is LNHDA and CDR2 is SQIVND (reference sequence). The CDR3 DNA reads TGTGCCACTCAAACCTGGTCCAGCTTCACCGGGGAGCTGTTTTTT. Its protein product is CATQTWSSFTGELFF.

V usage is TRBV12-1 and J usage is TRBJ2-1; the table's TRBD2 call for D was not verified on the DNA. TRBV12-1 is a listed pseudogene. The CDR3 is 16 residues long. Here the CDR3 DNA reads TGTGCCAGCAGCCCCTACCCCGGGACTAGGTACCATGAGCAGTTCTTC. It is translated as CASSPYPGTRYHEQFF.

The V gene is TRBV6-5, the J gene TRBJ1-4; unclear D gene. Trimming cost V 5 bases and J 7 bases, with 17 bases left between them. This CDR3 has 15 residues. The germline gives CDR1 MNHEY, CDR2 SVGAGI. The CDR3 DNA reads as TGTGCCAGCAGTAGCGATTCGGGAAGCGGTGAAAAACTGTTTTTT. It translates to CASSSDSGSGEKLFF.

J is TRBJ1-1 and V is TRBV6-1; 8 nucleotides match TRBD1. The CDR3 extends over 13 amino acids. The junction had 3 bases not matched to a gene; V was cut back by 4 bases and J by 5 bases. Looked up from germline, CDR1 is MNHNS and CDR2 is SASEGT. CDR3 amino acids: CASSAQGATEAFF. CDR3 nucleotides: TGTGCCAGCAGTGCTCAGGGGGCTACTGAAGCTTTCTTT.

The rearrangement uses TRBV28 and TRBJ2-6; D might be TRBD1 (5 bases). V dropped 5 bases and J dropped 2 bases, with 10 bases sitting between them. Germline assignment: CDR1 MDHEN and CDR2 SYDVKM. CDR3 length: 15 amino acids. CDR3 bases: TGTGCCAGCAGTCCGACAGTCCCTGGGGCCAACGTCCTGACTTTC. Protein sequence: CASSPTVPGANVLTF.

The chain couples TRBV5-6 to TRBJ1-2; D is unresolved. Looked up from germline, CDR1 is SGHDT and CDR2 is YYEEEE. V gave up 4 bases and J gave up 4 bases, with 11 bases separating them. This CDR3 spans 13 amino acids. CDR3 sequence: CASSAQWGYGYTF. Here the CDR3 DNA reads TGTGCCAGCAGCGCCCAGTGGGGCTATGGCTACACCTTC.

V gene TRBV18 combines with J gene TRBJ2-5, with a tentative D call TRBD1 (6 bases). V was pared by 3 bases and J by 1 base, with 9 bases between. The CDR3 covers 14 residues. The V gene's germline CDR1 is KGHSH and CDR2 LQKENI. The CDR3 spells CASSPGTSQETQYF. CDR3 DNA: TGTGCCAGCTCACCCGGGACATCCCAAGAGACCCAGTACTTC. The full variable domain, its missing parts supplied by reference TRBV18 and TRBJ2-5, is NAGVMQNPRHLVRRRGQEARLRCSPMKGHSHVYWYRQLPEEGLKFMVYLQKENIIDESGMPKERFSAEFPKEGPSILRIQQVVRGDSAAYFCASSPGTSQETQYFGPGTRLLVL.

Remarks on this clone: The sample contains more than one DNA sequence encoding this CDR3. The chain recombines TRBV5-1 with TRBJ1-1, with a possible D match to TRBD1 (5 bases). The length of the CDR3 is 14 residues. Per the germline V gene, CDR1 is SGHRS and CDR2 is YFSETQ. V was shortened by 0 bases and J by 5 bases, with 11 bases between the two germline ends. The DNA for the CDR3 is TGCGCCAGCAGCTTGGCTGGGGGAGGGACTGAAGCTTTCTTT. Protein product: CASSLAGGGTEAFF.

A remark on this clone: One junction end does not reproduce the germline sequence, and a read error may be involved. This sequence joins TRBV7-2 and TRBJ2-1; D might be TRBD1 (5 bases). The length of the CDR3 is 12 residues. Germline lookup yields CDR1 SGHTA and CDR2 FQGNSA. The CDR3 DNA reads TGCCAGGTTGACAGCTCCTACAATGAGCAGTTCTTC. This sequence encodes CQVDSSYNEQFF.

This sequence joins TRBV18 and TRBJ2-5, with D uncertain. This CDR3 spans 16 amino acids. The V end lost 2 bases, the J end lost 4 bases, and 17 bases lay between the germline ends. CDR1 is KGHSH and CDR2 is LQKENI in the germline V gene. The CDR3 protein is CASSPGLDTSRETQYF. The CDR3 DNA reads TGTGCCAGCTCACCAGGGCTCGACACGTCAAGAGAGACCCAGTACTTC.

The genes are TRBV6-5 and TRBJ2-2; TRBD1 matches at 7 bases. The CDR3 sequence is 15 residues long. V gave up 4 bases and J gave up 5 bases; unmatched junction bases: 7. The germline CDR1 and CDR2 sequences are MNHEY and SVGAGI. CDR3 loop: CASSSGGSATGELFF. In DNA form, the CDR3 reads TGTGCCAGCAGTTCAGGGGGTAGTGCGACCGGGGAGCTGTTTTTT.

This clone was seen a single time. The chain employs TRBV5-6 and TRBJ2-7, with D uncertain. V was shortened by 0 bases and J by 3 bases, with 1 base between the two germline ends. In germline, CDR1 is SGHDT, CDR2 YYEEEE. This CDR3 spans 11 amino acids. This chain's CDR3 is CASSLGYEQYF. The CDR3 nucleotides read TGTGCCAGCAGCTTGGGCTACGAGCAGTACTTC.

V is TRBV2 and J is TRBJ2-1; TRBD2 is a possible D gene (6 bases). Germline V gene data show CDR1 as SNHLY and CDR2 as FYNNEI. V was shortened by 1 base and J by 5 bases, with 9 bases between the two germline ends. This CDR3 contains 14 residues. CDR3 sequence: CASSEVGLNNEQFF. In DNA form, the CDR3 reads TGTGCCAGCAGTGAAGTCGGACTAAACAATGAGCAGTTCTTC.

The chain is built from TRBV25-1 and TRBJ2-5; perhaps TRBD1 as D (7 bases). The CDR3 length is 15 residues. Trimming removed 9 bases at V and 0 bases at J, with 17 bases between. Looked up from germline, CDR1 is MGHDK and CDR2 is SYGVNS. The DNA for the CDR3 is TGTGCCAGTAAGACAGGGACTTGGTACCAAGAGACCCAGTACTTC. Translated: CASKTGTWYQETQYF. The variable domain in full, completed from reference TRBV25-1 and TRBJ2-5, reads EADIYQTPRYLVIGTGKKITLECSQTMGHDKMYWYQQDPGMELHLIHYSYGVNSTEKGDLSSESTVSRIRTEHFPLTLESARPSHTSQYLCASKTGTWYQETQYFGPGTRLLVL.

This chain joins TRBV6-1 and TRBJ2-1; 12 nucleotides align to TRBD2. Germline assignment: CDR1 MNHNS and CDR2 SASEGT. V was clipped by 3 bases and J by 5 bases; unmatched bases: 5. This CDR3 comprises 16 residues. The CDR3 region has the DNA TGTGCCAGCAGTGAGACTAGCGGGGGACCCAACAATGAGCAGTTCTTC. Amino acid sequence: CASSETSGGPNNEQFF.

The V call is TRBV14, the J call TRBJ1-4; maybe TRBD1 (6 bases). The germline V and J ends were trimmed by 4 bases and 0 bases, with 15 bases remaining between them. The CDR3 loop spans 17 amino acids. The germline V gene has CDR1 SGHDN and CDR2 FVKESK. The CDR3 nucleotides read TGTGCCAGCAGCCCTCAGCCTGACAGGTCAACTAATGAAAAACTGTTTTTT. It encodes CASSPQPDRSTNEKLFF.

The rearrangement links TRBV9 to TRBJ2-7; D uncertain. V was shortened by 0 bases and J by 1 base, with 14 bases between the two germline ends. CDR3 length: 16 amino acids. Per the germline V gene, CDR1 is SGDLS and CDR2 is YYNGEE. The CDR3 spells CASSVVGRPHSYEQYF. CDR3 nucleotide sequence: TGTGCCAGCAGCGTAGTCGGCCGTCCCCATTCCTACGAGCAGTACTTC.

This chain links TRBV7-3 with TRBJ1-2; the D is unclear. V was trimmed by 7 bases and J by 0 bases, leaving 9 bases between them. The CDR3 spans 13 residues. CDR1 and CDR2 (germline): SGHTA, FQGTGA. CDR3 protein: CASTLNANYGYTF. CDR3 bases: TGTGCCAGCACCCTAAATGCTAACTATGGCTACACCTTC.

This clone was counted only a few times. Other DNA sequences within the sample encode an identical CDR3. This chain joins TRBV29-1 and TRBJ2-7; a possible D gene is TRBD1 (6 bases). Germline V gives CDR1 SQVTM, CDR2 ANQGSEA. This CDR3 is built from 12 residues. The germline V and J ends were trimmed by 4 bases and 0 bases, with 7 bases remaining between them. CDR3 protein: CSVVQGSYEQYF. CDR3 sequence (DNA): TGCAGCGTTGTACAGGGCTCCTACGAGCAGTACTTC.

Comment on this clone: In the same sample, other DNA sequences code for this CDR3. V is TRBV7-9 and J is TRBJ2-5, with D unresolved. V dropped 5 bases and J dropped 2 bases, with 9 bases sitting between them. The CDR3 consists of 13 residues. Germline assignment: CDR1 SEHNR and CDR2 FQNEAQ (reference sequence). The CDR3 nucleotides are TGTGCCAGCAGCCCGCGACCTCAAGAGACCCAGTACTTC. Translation gives CASSPRPQETQYF.

This clone was detected only once. The chain joins TRBV21-1 to TRBJ1-1; the D call of TRBD1 is as the table states it, not checked on the DNA. TRBV21-1 is marked as a pseudogene. CDR3 size: 13 residues. CDR3 bases: TGTGCCAGCACCCCGCCGGGACACCTCAAAGCTTTCTTT. Translation: CASTPPGHLKAFF.

The chain recombines TRBV10-2 with TRBJ1-2, with D perhaps matching TRBD1 (5 bases). This CDR3 has 13 amino acids. Per germline, CDR1 WSHSY and CDR2 SAAADI. V was shortened by 4 bases and J by 1 base, with 7 bases between the two germline ends. The CDR3 reads CASSGDGNYGYTF. CDR3 bases: TGCGCCAGCAGTGGGGACGGTAACTATGGCTACACCTTC.

The chain employs TRBV5-4 and TRBJ2-7; TRBD2 might be the D (6 bases). V lost 3 bases, J lost 0 bases, and 10 bases lay in between. The CDR3 contains 14 residues. Germline V gene data show CDR1 as SGHNT and CDR2 as YYREEE (reference sequence). CDR3 DNA: TGTGCCAGCAGCTCCGGGGGAAACTCCTACGAGCAGTACTTC. Its translation is CASSSGGNSYEQYF.

The J gene is TRBJ2-5, the V gene TRBV5-8; D might be TRBD1 (6 bases). With 0 bases removed from V and 0 bases from J, the gap between germline ends came to 12 bases. The germline V gene has CDR1 SGHTS and CDR2 YDEGEE. The CDR3 is made up of 16 amino acids. The CDR3 DNA reads as TGTGCCAGCAGCTTGGGGTCGGACAGATACCAAGAGACCCAGTACTTC. Amino acid sequence: CASSLGSDRYQETQYF. Full variable domain (remainder filled in from reference TRBV5-8 and TRBJ2-5): EAGVTQSPTHLIKTRGQQATLRCSPISGHTSVYWYQQALGLGLQFLLWYDEGEERNRGNFPPRFSGRQFPNYSSELNVNALELEDSALYLCASSLGSDRYQETQYFGPGTRLLVL.

This chain connects TRBV14 to TRBJ1-5, with 7 nucleotides matching TRBD1. Trimming at V came to 1 base and at J to 6 bases, leaving 6 bases not matched to a gene. The germline gives CDR1 SGHDN, CDR2 FVKESK. This CDR3 is built from 15 residues. CDR3 in amino acids: CASSQGQGGRQPQHF. The DNA for the CDR3 is TGTGCCAGCAGCCAAGGACAGGGAGGCCGTCAGCCCCAGCATTTT.